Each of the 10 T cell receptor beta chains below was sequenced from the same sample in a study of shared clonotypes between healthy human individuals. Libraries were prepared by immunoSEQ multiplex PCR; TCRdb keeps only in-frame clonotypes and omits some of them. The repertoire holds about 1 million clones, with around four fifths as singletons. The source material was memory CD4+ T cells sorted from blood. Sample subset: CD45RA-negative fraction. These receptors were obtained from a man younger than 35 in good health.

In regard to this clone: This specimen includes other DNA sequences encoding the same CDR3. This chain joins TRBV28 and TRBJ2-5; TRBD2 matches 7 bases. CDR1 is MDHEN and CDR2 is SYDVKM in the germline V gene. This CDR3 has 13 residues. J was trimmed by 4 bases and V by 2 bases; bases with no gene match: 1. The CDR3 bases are TGTGCCAGCAGTTTAGGGGGGGGAGAGACCCAGTACTTC. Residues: CASSLGGGETQYF. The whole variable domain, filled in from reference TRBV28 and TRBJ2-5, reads DVKVTQSSRYLVKRTGEKVFLECVQDMDHENMFWYRQDPGLGLRLIYFSYDVKMKEKGDIPEGYSVSREKKERFSLILESASTNQTSMYLCASSLGGGETQYFGPGTRLLVL.

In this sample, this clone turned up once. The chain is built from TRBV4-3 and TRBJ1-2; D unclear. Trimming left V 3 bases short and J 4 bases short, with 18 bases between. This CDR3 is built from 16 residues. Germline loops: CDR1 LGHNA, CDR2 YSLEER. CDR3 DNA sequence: TGCGCCAGCAGCCAGGAACCCCGAAGCCAGAGCTATGGCTACACCTTC. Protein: CASSQEPRSQSYGYTF.

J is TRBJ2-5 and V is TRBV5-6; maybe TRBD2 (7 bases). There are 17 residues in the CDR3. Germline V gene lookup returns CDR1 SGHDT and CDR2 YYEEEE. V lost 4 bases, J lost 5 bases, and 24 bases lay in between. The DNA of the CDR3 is TGTGCCAGCAGCAGGAATGGGCGGGGGCTGGCTGGGGAGACCCAGTACTTC. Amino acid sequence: CASSRNGRGLAGETQYF.

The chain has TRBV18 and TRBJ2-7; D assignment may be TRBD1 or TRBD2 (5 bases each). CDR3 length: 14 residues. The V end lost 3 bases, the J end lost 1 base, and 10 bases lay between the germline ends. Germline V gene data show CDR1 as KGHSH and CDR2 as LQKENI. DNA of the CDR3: TGTGCCAGCTCACCCTCGGGACCGTCCTACGAGCAGTACTTC. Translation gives CASSPSGPSYEQYF.

The CDR3 DNA reads as TGCAGTGCTACAATGCGAAATGAGCAGTTCTTC. Its translation is CSATMRNEQFF. The genes are TRBV20-1 and TRBJ2-1; D unclear. The CDR3 has 11 amino acids. Germline lookup yields CDR1 DFQATT and CDR2 SNEGSKA (reference sequence). V was pared by 4 bases and J by 7 bases, with 8 bases between.

This CDR3 reads CASSPRPKEKLFF. Here the CDR3 DNA reads TGTGCCAGCTCACCACGACCGAAAGAAAAACTGTTTTTT. V is TRBV18 and J is TRBJ1-4; D is unclear. Trimming removed 1 base at V and 8 bases at J, with 8 bases between. Germline V gene sequence: CDR1 KGHSH, CDR2 LQKENI. This CDR3 region has 13 residues.

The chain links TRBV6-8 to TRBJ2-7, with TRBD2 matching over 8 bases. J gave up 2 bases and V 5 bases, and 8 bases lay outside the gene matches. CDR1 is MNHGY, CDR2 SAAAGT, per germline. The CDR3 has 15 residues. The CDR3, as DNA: TGTGCCAGCAGTATTCACGGGGGGGGCCCCTACGAGCAGTACTTC. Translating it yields CASSIHGGGPYEQYF.

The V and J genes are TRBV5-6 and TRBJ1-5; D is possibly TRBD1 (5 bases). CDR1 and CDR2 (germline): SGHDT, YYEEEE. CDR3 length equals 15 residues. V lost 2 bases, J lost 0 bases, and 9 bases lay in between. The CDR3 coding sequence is TGTGCCAGCAGCTTACAGACAGTTAGCAATCAGCCCCAGCATTTT. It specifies CASSLQTVSNQPQHF.

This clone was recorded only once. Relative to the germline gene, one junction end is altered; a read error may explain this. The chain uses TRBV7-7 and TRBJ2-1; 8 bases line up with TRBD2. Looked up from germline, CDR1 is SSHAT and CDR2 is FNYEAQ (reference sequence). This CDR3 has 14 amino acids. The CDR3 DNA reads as TGTGCTAGCAGCCCGGGACTAGAGGGTCGTGAGCAGTTCTTC. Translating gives CASSPGLEGREQFF.

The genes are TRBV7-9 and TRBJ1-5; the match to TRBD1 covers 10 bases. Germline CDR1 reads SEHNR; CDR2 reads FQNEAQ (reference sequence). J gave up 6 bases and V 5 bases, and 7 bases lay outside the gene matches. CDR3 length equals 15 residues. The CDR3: CASSTGTGDRQPQHF. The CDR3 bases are TGTGCCAGCAGCACCGGGACAGGGGATCGTCAGCCCCAGCATTTT.